This entry lists 4 T cell receptor beta chains sequenced from one sample in a study of siplizumab effects on memory and regulatory T cells. TCRdb's table, derived via immunoSEQ multiplex PCR, lists solely in-frame clones and lacks some. This table holds 70,000 or so clones, about 90% found once. The sequencing sample was made of CD8+ T cells sorted from blood. These receptors were taken from a human donor in good health.

This clone appeared once. The chain joins TRBV4-1 to TRBJ2-7; maybe TRBD1 (5 bases). Deletions cut 1 base from V and 2 bases from J, with 9 bases between. The CDR3 is 14 amino acids. CDR1 MGHRA and CDR2 YSYEKL come from the germline V gene. CDR3 DNA: TGCGCCAGCAGCCAAGTAACAGGCCCCTACGAGCAGTACTTC. Its protein product is CASSQVTGPYEQYF.

This chain connects TRBV21-1 to TRBJ2-7; the table's D call, TRBD2, was not checked against the DNA. TRBV21-1 is listed as a pseudogene. The CDR3 is made up of 19 amino acids. CDR3 residues: CASNRGTGGLAGAVCEQYF. The CDR3, as DNA: TGTGCCAGCAACCGGGGGACAGGGGGTTTAGCGGGAGCTGTCTGCGAGCAGTACTTC.

The rearrangement joins TRBV19 to TRBJ2-1; D not certain. The CDR3 has 11 residues. The V gene's germline CDR1 is LNHDA and CDR2 SQIVND (reference sequence). The germline V and J ends were trimmed by 3 bases and 7 bases, with 4 bases remaining between them. This CDR3 reads CASSIKNEQFF. Written as DNA, the CDR3 is TGTGCCAGTAGTATTAAGAATGAGCAGTTCTTC. Complete variable domain (other parts from reference TRBV19 and TRBJ2-1): DGGITQSPKYLFRKEGQNVTLSCEQNLNHDAMYWYRQDPGQGLRLIYYSQIVNDFQKGDIAEGYSVSREKKESFPLTVTSAQKNPTAFYLCASSIKNEQFFGPGTRLTVL.

This clone came up once. V usage is TRBV19 and J usage is TRBJ2-3; D is perhaps TRBD1 (5 bases). This CDR3 is 14 amino acids long. Germline V gene sequence: CDR1 LNHDA, CDR2 SQIVND (reference sequence). V dropped 6 bases and J dropped 5 bases, with 15 bases sitting between them. The CDR3 spells CASSSQGSIDTQYF. The CDR3 DNA reads as TGTGCCAGTAGCTCCCAGGGCTCTATAGATACGCAGTATTTT.